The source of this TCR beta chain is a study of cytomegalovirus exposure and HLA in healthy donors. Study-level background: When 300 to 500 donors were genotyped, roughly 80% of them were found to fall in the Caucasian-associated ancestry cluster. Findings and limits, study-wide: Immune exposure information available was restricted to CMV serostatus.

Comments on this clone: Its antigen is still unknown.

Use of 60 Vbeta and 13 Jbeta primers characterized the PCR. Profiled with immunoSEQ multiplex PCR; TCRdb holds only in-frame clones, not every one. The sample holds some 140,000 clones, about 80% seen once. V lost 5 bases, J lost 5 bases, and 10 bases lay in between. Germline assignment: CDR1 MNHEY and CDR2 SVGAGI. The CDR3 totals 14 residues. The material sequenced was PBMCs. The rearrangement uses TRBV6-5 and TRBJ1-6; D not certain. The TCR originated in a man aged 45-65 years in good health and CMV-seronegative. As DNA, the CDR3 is TGTGCCAGCAGTCCCGACGGGAATAATTCACCCCTCCACTTT. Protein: CASSPDGNNSPLHF.